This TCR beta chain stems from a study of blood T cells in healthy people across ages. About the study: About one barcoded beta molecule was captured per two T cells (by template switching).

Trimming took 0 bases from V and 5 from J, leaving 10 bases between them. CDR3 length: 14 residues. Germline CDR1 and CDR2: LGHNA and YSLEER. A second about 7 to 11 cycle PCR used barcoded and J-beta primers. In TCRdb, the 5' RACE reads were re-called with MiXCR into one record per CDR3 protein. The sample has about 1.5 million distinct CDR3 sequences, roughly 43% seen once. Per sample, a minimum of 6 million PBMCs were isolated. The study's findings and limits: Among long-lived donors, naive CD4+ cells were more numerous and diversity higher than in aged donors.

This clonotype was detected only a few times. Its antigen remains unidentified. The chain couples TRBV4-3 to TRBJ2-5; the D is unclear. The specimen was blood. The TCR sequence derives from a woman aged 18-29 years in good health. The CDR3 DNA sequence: TGCGCCAGCAGCCAAGAAATCTACGGGGAGACCCAGTACTTC. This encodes CASSQEIYGETQYF.